The rows below give T cell receptor beta chains drawn from one sample of a study of OX40 agonist ivuxolimab in advanced cancers. Generated by immunoSEQ multiplex PCR, the TCRdb table keeps only in-frame clones and is missing some. The sample consists of roughly 77,000 clones, around 92% of them appearing once. Source: CD4+ or CD8+ T cells sorted from blood, taken in a trial of the OX40 agonist ivuxolimab. These receptors came from an adult with an advanced solid tumor such as melanoma, head and neck, liver or kidney cancer. Both conserved end residues are part of each CDR3. Fields, in order: clone size, D gene, J gene, V gene, CDR3 length, CDR3 DNA, CDR3 protein. A D gene is named only where the DNA matches it firmly. Some rows have no size entry. The others give once, few or many, or a class for an expanded clone.

clone_size: -
d_call: -
j_call: TRBJ2-1
v_call: TRBV27
cdr3_length: 14
cdr3_nt: TGTGCCAGCAGTTTAGGGGAGTCCTACAATGAGCAGTTCTTC
cdr3_aa: CASSLGESYNEQFF

clone_size: -
d_call: -
j_call: TRBJ1-1
v_call: TRBV9
cdr3_length: 15
cdr3_nt: TGTGCCAGCAGCGGCTCCCAGGACAGGAACACTGAAGCTTTCTTT
cdr3_aa: CASSGSQDRNTEAFF

clone_size: once
d_call: TRBD1
j_call: TRBJ1-2
v_call: TRBV7-9
cdr3_length: 16
cdr3_nt: TGTGCCAGCAGCCCAGGGTCCGGGACAGGGAACTATGGCTACACCTTC
cdr3_aa: CASSPGSGTGNYGYTF

clone_size: -
d_call: -
j_call: TRBJ2-7
v_call: TRBV10-3
cdr3_length: 15
cdr3_nt: TGTGCCATCCTTGGGTTGGACTCATGGCCTGGGGAGCAGTACTTC
cdr3_aa: CAILGLDSWPGEQYF

clone_size: -
d_call: TRBD1
j_call: TRBJ1-1
v_call: TRBV9
cdr3_length: 12
cdr3_nt: TGTGCCAGCAGCAGGACAGGGGATGAAGCTTTCTTT
cdr3_aa: CASSRTGDEAFF

clone_size: once
d_call: -
j_call: TRBJ2-1
v_call: TRBV27
cdr3_length: 13
cdr3_nt: TGTGCCAGCAGTTTACAGGGATACCCTGAGCAGTTCTTC
cdr3_aa: CASSLQGYPEQFF

clone_size: -
d_call: -
j_call: TRBJ2-7
v_call: TRBV7-9
cdr3_length: 11
cdr3_nt: TGTGCCAGCAGCTTAATCGGGGAGCAGTACTTC
cdr3_aa: CASSLIGEQYF

clone_size: -
d_call: -
j_call: TRBJ1-1
v_call: TRBV6-5
cdr3_length: 14
cdr3_nt: TGTGCCAGCAGCCCGGGACTTATGAACACTGAAGCTTTCTTT
cdr3_aa: CASSPGLMNTEAFF

clone_size: -
d_call: -
j_call: TRBJ1-1
v_call: TRBV5-1
cdr3_length: 17
cdr3_nt: TGCGCCAGCAGCTTGGATGACGTGCGCCGGATGAACACTGAAGCTTTCTTT
cdr3_aa: CASSLDDVRRMNTEAFF

clone_size: -
d_call: -
j_call: TRBJ2-7
v_call: TRBV27
cdr3_length: 17
cdr3_nt: TGTGCCAGCAGTTCCCTCCCCTCGGACCAGAGTGTGGGGGAGCAGTACTTC
cdr3_aa: CASSSLPSDQSVGEQYF

clone_size: -
d_call: -
j_call: TRBJ2-7
v_call: TRBV5-8
cdr3_length: 14
cdr3_nt: TGTGCCAGCAGCTTGGGGCAGGTTGGCTACGAGCAGTACTTC
cdr3_aa: CASSLGQVGYEQYF

clone_size: -
d_call: TRBD2
j_call: TRBJ2-5
v_call: TRBV27
cdr3_length: 17
cdr3_nt: TGTGCCAGCAGTTCAAGGACTAGCGGGGCGATCCAAGAGACCCAGTACTTC
cdr3_aa: CASSSRTSGAIQETQYF

clone_size: -
d_call: TRBD1
j_call: TRBJ1-1
v_call: TRBV12-5
cdr3_length: 13
cdr3_nt: TGTGCTAGAATCACCGGGACAGGAAATGAAGCTTTCTTT
cdr3_aa: CARITGTGNEAFF

clone_size: -
d_call: TRBD2
j_call: TRBJ2-3
v_call: TRBV6-4
cdr3_length: 15
cdr3_nt: TGTGCCAGCAGTCAGCTAGCGGGGTCCACAGATACGCAGTATTTT
cdr3_aa: CASSQLAGSTDTQYF

clone_size: -
d_call: -
j_call: TRBJ2-3
v_call: TRBV27
cdr3_length: 14
cdr3_nt: TGTGCCAGCAGTTTCCAAAACAGGGCGGATACGCAGTATTTT
cdr3_aa: CASSFQNRADTQYF

clone_size: -
d_call: TRBD2
j_call: TRBJ2-2
v_call: TRBV5-4
cdr3_length: 12
cdr3_nt: TGTGCCAGCAGCTTGGGCGGGAGAGAGGTGTTTTTT
cdr3_aa: CASSLGGREVFF

clone_size: -
d_call: TRBD1
j_call: TRBJ1-1
v_call: TRBV7-8
cdr3_length: 14
cdr3_nt: TGTGCCAGCAACCCCGGGACAGAGAACACTGAAGCTTTCTTT
cdr3_aa: CASNPGTENTEAFF

clone_size: -
d_call: TRBD2
j_call: TRBJ2-1
v_call: TRBV7-6
cdr3_length: 17
cdr3_nt: TGTGCCAGCAGCTGGGGGACTAGCGGGGTGGTCTTCAGTGAGCAGTTCTTC
cdr3_aa: CASSWGTSGVVFSEQFF

clone_size: -
d_call: -
j_call: TRBJ1-4
v_call: TRBV7-9
cdr3_length: 15
cdr3_nt: TGTGCCAGCAGCCCCCTCTGGGGCGAGAACGAAAAACTGTTTTTT
cdr3_aa: CASSPLWGENEKLFF

clone_size: -
d_call: TRBD1
j_call: TRBJ1-4
v_call: TRBV10-2
cdr3_length: 15
cdr3_nt: TGCGCCAGCAGTGACCCGGGACAGGGGAATGAAAAACTGTTTTTT
cdr3_aa: CASSDPGQGNEKLFF

clone_size: once
d_call: TRBD1
j_call: TRBJ1-1
v_call: TRBV9
cdr3_length: 14
cdr3_nt: TGTGCCAGCAGCGTAGAGGGGGCTGGACCTGAAGCTTTCTTT
cdr3_aa: CASSVEGAGPEAFF

clone_size: -
d_call: TRBD1
j_call: TRBJ1-1
v_call: TRBV11-3
cdr3_length: 18
cdr3_nt: TGTGCCAGCAGCTTAGATAGCAGCAGGGGAAGGGGGCGGGCTGAAGCTTTCTTT
cdr3_aa: CASSLDSSRGRGRAEAFF